This TCR beta chain was identified during a study of blood T cell repertoires in COVID-19. Study in general: PBMCs, B-cell-depleted T cells, or T cells were the source of the cDNA or gDNA that made up the material.

Per the study methods: Researchers report that nucleated cell counts were estimated from reference gene primer amplification. This table comes from immunoSEQ multiplex PCR, and its TCRdb copy is limited to in-frame clones, with some not included. The V and J calls and clone size are taken from that table; D and trimming were inferred from the DNA. The data hold 310,000 or so clones, with around 91% observed a single time. V was shortened by 4 bases and J by 5 bases, with 20 bases between the two germline ends. The CDR3 length is 16 residues. CDR1 and CDR2 from the germline V gene are LGHNA and YNFKEQ.

The chain links TRBV4-2 to TRBJ1-1; tentative D call: TRBD1 (5 bases). Input material: PBMCs or T cells enriched from blood (not recorded which). This receptor was obtained from a woman younger than 35 with acute COVID-19. The CDR3 reads CASSPRVPSPGTEAFF. The CDR3 DNA is TGTGCCAGCAGCCCCAGGGTCCCCTCTCCCGGGACTGAAGCTTTCTTT.